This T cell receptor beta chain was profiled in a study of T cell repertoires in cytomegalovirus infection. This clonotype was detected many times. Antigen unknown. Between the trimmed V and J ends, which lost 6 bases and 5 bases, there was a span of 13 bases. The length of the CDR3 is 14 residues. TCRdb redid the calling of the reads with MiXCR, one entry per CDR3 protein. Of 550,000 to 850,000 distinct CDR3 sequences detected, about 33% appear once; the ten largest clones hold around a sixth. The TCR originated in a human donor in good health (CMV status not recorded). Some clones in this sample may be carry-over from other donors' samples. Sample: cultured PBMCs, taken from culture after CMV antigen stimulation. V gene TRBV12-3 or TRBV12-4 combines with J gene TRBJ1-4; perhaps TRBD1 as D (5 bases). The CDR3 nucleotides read TGTGCCAGCAGCCCCCGGGACGGAAATGAAAAACTGTTTTTT. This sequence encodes CASSPRDGNEKLFF.